Here is one T cell receptor beta chain with its context. Antigen unknown. The source of the sample is a study of cytotoxic CD8 clonotypes in ibrutinib-treated CLL. Study overall: Sequencing produced an average of about 260,000 productive templates and approximately 90,000 productive rearrangements per sample. Notes on the study in general: Clonality grew at ibrutinib response; at progression, it decreased back toward baseline. On treatment, the uncommon public clonotypes contracted or remained stable.

Assay: immunoSEQ multiplex PCR; the TCRdb copy retains only in-frame clones and omits some. Of about 40,000 clones listed, 65% to 70% are singletons. The receptor was isolated from a human donor with chronic lymphocytic leukemia. Sample: PBMCs, taken at disease progression, from a patient treated with ibrutinib.

The CDR3 region is CASSLQGVGSEKLFF. DNA for the CDR3: TGCGCCAGCAGCTTGCAGGGGGTCGGAAGTGAAAAACTGTTTTTT. J is TRBJ1-4 and V is TRBV5-1, with TRBD1 matching over 7 bases. CDR1 is SGHRS, CDR2 YFSETQ, per germline. Trimming removed 1 base from V and 7 bases from J; junction bases left unmatched: 7. The CDR3 runs 15 residues.